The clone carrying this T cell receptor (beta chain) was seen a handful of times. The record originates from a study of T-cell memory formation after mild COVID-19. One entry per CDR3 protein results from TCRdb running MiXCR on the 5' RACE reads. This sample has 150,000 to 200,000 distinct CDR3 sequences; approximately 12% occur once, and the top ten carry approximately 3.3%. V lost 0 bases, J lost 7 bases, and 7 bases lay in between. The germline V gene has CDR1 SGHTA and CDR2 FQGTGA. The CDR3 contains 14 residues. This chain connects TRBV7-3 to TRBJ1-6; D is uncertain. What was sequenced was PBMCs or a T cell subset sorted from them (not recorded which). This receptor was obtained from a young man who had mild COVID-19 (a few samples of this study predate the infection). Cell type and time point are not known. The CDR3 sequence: CASSLTGMNSPLHF. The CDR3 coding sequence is TGTGCCAGCAGCTTAACCGGCATGAATTCACCCCTCCACTTT.